The clone carrying this T cell receptor (beta chain) came up a few times. The CDR3 extends over 16 amino acids. CDR1 KGHDR and CDR2 SFDVKD come from the germline V gene. V gave up 4 bases and J gave up 6 bases, with 17 bases separating them. This sample is drawn from a study of T cells after yellow fever vaccination. MiXCR, applied by TCRdb to the 5' RACE reads, yields one record per CDR3 protein. The data show 110,000 to 150,000 distinct CDR3 sequences, with under 8% seen just once and under 0.8% held by the top ten. The chain has TRBV24-1 and TRBJ2-2, with D hard to call. The sequence came from a man aged 30-40 years who received the YFV17D yellow fever vaccine. This material consisted of CD4+ T cells sorted from PBMCs, taken 10 days after the yellow fever booster vaccination. This chain's CDR3 is CATSDPTPQEAGELFF. DNA for the CDR3: TGTGCCACCAGTGACCCGACCCCCCAAGAAGCCGGGGAGCTGTTTTTT.